This TCR beta chain was retrieved from a study of sequential checkpoint blockade in melanoma. Whole-study context: Randomization was 1:1 between first-line nivolumab→ipilimumab and ipilimumab→nivolumab.

TCRdb's copy holds only in-frame clones and misses some; the assay was immunoSEQ multiplex PCR. Here the sample spans under 13,000 clones, around 74% being singletons. The CDR3 totals 16 residues. V lost 2 bases to trimming and J lost 2 bases, with 10 bases between them. Germline CDR1 SEHNR, CDR2 FQNEAQ (reference sequence). Described treatment: randomized to nivolumab then ipilimumab (arm A) or the reverse (arm B). No patient had prior DNA-damaging chemotherapy. From thawed PBMCs, live CD3+CD8+ cells negative for CD19 and CD56 were sorted. The material sequenced was CD8+ T cells sorted from blood (inferred from file names), taken from a patient given nivolumab and ipilimumab in sequence. This receptor was identified in a human donor with melanoma. The V gene is TRBV7-9, the J gene TRBJ2-6, with D possibly being TRBD1 (5 bases). This CDR3 is CASSLYQGPGANVLTF. The CDR3 DNA sequence: TGTGCCAGCAGCTTATACCAGGGCCCTGGGGCCAACGTCCTGACTTTC.